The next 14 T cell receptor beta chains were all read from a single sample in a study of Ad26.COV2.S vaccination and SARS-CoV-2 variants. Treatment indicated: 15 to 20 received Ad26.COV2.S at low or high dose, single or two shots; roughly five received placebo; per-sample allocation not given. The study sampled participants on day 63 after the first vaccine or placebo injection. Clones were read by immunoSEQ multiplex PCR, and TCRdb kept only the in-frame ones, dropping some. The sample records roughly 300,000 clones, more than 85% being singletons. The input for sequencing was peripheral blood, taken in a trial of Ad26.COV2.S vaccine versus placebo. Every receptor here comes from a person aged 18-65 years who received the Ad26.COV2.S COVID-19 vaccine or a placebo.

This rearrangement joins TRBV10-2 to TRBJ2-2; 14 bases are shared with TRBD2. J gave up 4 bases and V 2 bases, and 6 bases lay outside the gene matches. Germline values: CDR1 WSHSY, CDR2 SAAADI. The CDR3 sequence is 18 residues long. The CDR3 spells CASSEPRLAGGPTGELFF. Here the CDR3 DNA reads TGCGCCAGCAGTGAGCCTCGACTAGCGGGAGGGCCCACCGGGGAGCTGTTTTTT.

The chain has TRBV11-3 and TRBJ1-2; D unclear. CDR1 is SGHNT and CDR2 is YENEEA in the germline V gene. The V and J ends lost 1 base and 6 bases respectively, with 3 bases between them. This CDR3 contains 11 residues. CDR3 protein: CASSLADGYTF. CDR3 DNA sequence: TGTGCCAGCAGCTTAGCGGATGGCTACACCTTC.

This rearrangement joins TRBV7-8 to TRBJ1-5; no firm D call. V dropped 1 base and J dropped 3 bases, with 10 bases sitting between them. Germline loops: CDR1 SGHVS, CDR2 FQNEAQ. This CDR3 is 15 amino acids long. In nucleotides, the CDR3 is TGTGCCAGCAGCTTAGGGTCAGGCCTCAATCAGCCCCAGCATTTT. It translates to CASSLGSGLNQPQHF.

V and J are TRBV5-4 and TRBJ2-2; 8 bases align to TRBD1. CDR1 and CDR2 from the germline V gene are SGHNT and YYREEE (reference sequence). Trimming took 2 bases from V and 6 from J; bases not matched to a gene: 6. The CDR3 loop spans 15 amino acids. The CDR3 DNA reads TGTGCCAGCAGCTTCGGACAGGGATCGTCCGGGGAGCTGTTTTTT. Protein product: CASSFGQGSSGELFF.

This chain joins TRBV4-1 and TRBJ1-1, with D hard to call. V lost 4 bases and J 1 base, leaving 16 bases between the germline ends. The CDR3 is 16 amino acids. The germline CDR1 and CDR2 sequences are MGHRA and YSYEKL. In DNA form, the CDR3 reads TGCGCCAGCAGCCGTCTTTCGTCTACTACGAACACTGAAGCTTTCTTT. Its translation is CASSRLSSTTNTEAFF.

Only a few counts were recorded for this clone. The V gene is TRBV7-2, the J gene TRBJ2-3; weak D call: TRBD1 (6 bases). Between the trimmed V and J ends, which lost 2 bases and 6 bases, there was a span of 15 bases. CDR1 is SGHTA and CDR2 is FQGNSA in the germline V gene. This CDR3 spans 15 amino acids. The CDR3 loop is CASSLSVGAVDTQYF. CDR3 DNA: TGTGCCAGCAGCTTATCGGTGGGGGCAGTGGATACGCAGTATTTT.

The DNA of the CDR3 is TGTGCCAGCAGTGAAGGGGTAGGGCTGGAGACCCAGTACTTC. Residues: CASSEGVGLETQYF. This sequence joins TRBV6-1 and TRBJ2-5; D not resolved. Trimming took 1 base from V and 5 from J, leaving 11 bases between them. This CDR3 comprises 14 residues. Germline CDR1 MNHNS, CDR2 SASEGT.

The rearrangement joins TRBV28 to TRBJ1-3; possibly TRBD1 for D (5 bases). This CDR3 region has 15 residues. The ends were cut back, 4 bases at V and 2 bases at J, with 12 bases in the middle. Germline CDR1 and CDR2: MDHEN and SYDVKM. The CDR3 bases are TGTGCCAGCAGTTGGGGGGGAAGGACTGGAAACACCATATATTTT. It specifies CASSWGGRTGNTIYF.

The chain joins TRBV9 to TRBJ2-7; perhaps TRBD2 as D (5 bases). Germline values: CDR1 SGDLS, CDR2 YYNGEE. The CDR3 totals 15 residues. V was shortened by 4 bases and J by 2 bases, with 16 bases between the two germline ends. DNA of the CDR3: TGTGCCAGCAGCCCCGGTTGGGCGGGCGCCTACGAGCAGTACTTC. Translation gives CASSPGWAGAYEQYF.

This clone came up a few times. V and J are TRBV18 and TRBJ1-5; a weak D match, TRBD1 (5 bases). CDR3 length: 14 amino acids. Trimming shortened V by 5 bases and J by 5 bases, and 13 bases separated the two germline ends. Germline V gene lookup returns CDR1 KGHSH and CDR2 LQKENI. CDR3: CASSSGLGDQPQHF. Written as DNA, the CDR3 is TGTGCCAGCTCATCAGGTCTAGGGGATCAGCCCCAGCATTTT.

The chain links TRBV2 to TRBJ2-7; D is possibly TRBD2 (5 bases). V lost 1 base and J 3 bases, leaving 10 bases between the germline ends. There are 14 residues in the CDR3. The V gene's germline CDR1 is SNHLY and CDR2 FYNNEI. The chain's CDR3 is CASSEDRGYYEQYF. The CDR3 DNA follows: TGTGCCAGCAGTGAAGACCGGGGTTACTACGAGCAGTACTTC. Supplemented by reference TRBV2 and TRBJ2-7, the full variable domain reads EPEVTQTPSHQVTQMGQEVILRCVPISNHLYFYWYRQILGQKVEFLVSFYNNEISEKSEIFDDQFSVERPDGSNFTLKIRSTKLEDSAMYFCASSEDRGYYEQYFGPGTRLTVT.

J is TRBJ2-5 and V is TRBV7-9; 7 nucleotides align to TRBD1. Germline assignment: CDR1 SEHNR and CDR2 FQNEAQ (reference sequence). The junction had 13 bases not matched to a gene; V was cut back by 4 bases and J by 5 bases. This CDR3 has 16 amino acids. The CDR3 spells CASSSNTQGTVETQYF. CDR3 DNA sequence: TGTGCCAGCAGCTCCAACACCCAAGGGACAGTGGAGACCCAGTACTTC.

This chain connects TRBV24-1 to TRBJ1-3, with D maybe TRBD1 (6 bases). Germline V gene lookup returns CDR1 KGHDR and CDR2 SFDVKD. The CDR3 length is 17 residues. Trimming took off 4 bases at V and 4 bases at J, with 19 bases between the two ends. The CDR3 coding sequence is TGTGCCACCAGTGAGGCCCAGATCACAGGGTCCGGAAACACCATATATTTT. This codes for CATSEAQITGSGNTIYF.

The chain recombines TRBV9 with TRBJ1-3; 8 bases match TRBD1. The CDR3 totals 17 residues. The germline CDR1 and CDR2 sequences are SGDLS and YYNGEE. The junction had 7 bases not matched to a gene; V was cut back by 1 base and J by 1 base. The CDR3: CASSVRGQGSSGNTIYF. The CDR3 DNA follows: TGTGCCAGCAGCGTACGAGGACAGGGAAGTTCTGGAAACACCATATATTTT.